This entry lists 32 T cell receptor beta chains sequenced from one sample in a study of T cell repertoires and HLA-DP antigens. Their antigen targets remain unknown. Assay: immunoSEQ multiplex PCR; the TCRdb copy retains only in-frame clones and omits some. This table has approximately 86,000 clones, 86% appearing once. Sequencing input: CD4+ T cells from PBMCs. The receptors here all came from a man in his forties or fifties in good health and CMV-seronegative.

The V call is TRBV7-9, the J call TRBJ2-7; TRBD1 is a possible D gene (5 bases). The CDR3 loop spans 17 amino acids. The V end was cut by 1 base, the J end by 1 base, with 17 bases between. CDR1 is SEHNR, CDR2 FQNEAQ, per germline (reference sequence). As DNA, the CDR3 is TGTGCCAGCAGCTTAGAGCAGGGCCAGGCCCTATCCTACGAGCAGTACTTC. It is translated as CASSLEQGQALSYEQYF. The full variable domain, rest sourced from reference TRBV7-9 and TRBJ2-7, is DTGVSQNPRHKITKRGQNVTFRCDPISEHNRLYWYRQTLGQGPEFLTYFQNEAQLEKSRLLSDRFSAERPKGSFSTLEIQRTEQGDSAMYLCASSLEQGQALSYEQYFGPGTRLTVT.

This clone was seen only a few times. The chain recombines TRBV13 with TRBJ2-5; 7 bases are a match to TRBD1. V lost 3 bases, J lost 0 bases, and 1 base stayed unmatched. CDR1 is PRHDT and CDR2 is FYEKMQ in the germline V gene (reference sequence). The CDR3 sequence is 14 residues long. The CDR3 DNA sequence: TGTGCCAGCAGCTTGGGACAGCACCAAGAGACCCAGTACTTC. Residues: CASSLGQHQETQYF.

This clone was picked up a small number of times. The chain combines TRBV28 with TRBJ2-2, with 9 bases matching TRBD1. The junction had 4 bases not matched to a gene; V was cut back by 2 bases and J by 3 bases. From germline, CDR1 is MDHEN and CDR2 SYDVKM. The length of the CDR3 is 16 residues. CDR3 sequence (DNA): TGTGCCAGCAGTTTACTTGGGACAGGGTACACCGGGGAGCTGTTTTTT. Its translation: CASSLLGTGYTGELFF.

The chain links TRBV28 to TRBJ2-7; maybe TRBD2 (6 bases). Germline-derived CDR1 and CDR2 are MDHEN and SYDVKM. There are 15 residues in the CDR3. Trimming removed 5 bases from V and 1 base from J, with 15 bases in between. The CDR3 loop is CASSTSGTASYEQYF. The CDR3 nucleotides read TGTGCCAGCAGTACGTCCGGGACTGCATCCTACGAGCAGTACTTC.

This clone occurred once. This rearrangement joins TRBV7-2 to TRBJ2-7; the D gene is possibly TRBD2 (6 bases). The germline V gene has CDR1 SGHTA and CDR2 FQGNSA. The CDR3 spans 13 residues. With 5 bases removed from V and 3 bases from J, the gap between germline ends came to 11 bases. The CDR3 region has the DNA TGTGCCAGCAGCCCGGACTACTACTACGAGCAGTACTTC. It specifies CASSPDYYYEQYF. The entire variable domain, with the rest obtained from reference TRBV7-2 and TRBJ2-7, is as follows: GAGVSQSPSNKVTEKGKDVELRCDPISGHTALYWYRQSLGQGLEFLIYFQGNSAPDKSGLPSDRFSAERTGGSVSTLTIQRTQQEDSAVYLCASSPDYYYEQYFGPGTRLTVT.

The V and J genes are TRBV9 and TRBJ2-7; D is ambiguous. The CDR3 is 16 amino acids. The V gene lost 4 bases and the J gene lost 0 bases, with 17 bases spanning the gap. CDR1 and CDR2 (germline): SGDLS, YYNGEE. The CDR3 is CASSTRPTQNSYEQYF. CDR3 coding DNA: TGTGCCAGCAGCACACGACCCACCCAGAACTCCTACGAGCAGTACTTC.

The gene calls are TRBV5-1 and TRBJ2-3; D gene ambiguous. This CDR3 contains 13 residues. Germline CDR1 reads SGHRS; CDR2 reads YFSETQ. The V gene lost 4 bases and the J gene lost 4 bases, with 10 bases spanning the gap. The CDR3 loop is CASSPTVADTQYF. The CDR3 DNA follows: TGCGCCAGCAGCCCGACTGTCGCAGATACGCAGTATTTT.

A note on this clone: It is unclear where the CDR3 begins or ends on the DNA, so no DNA is shown, and the CDR3 is as TCRdb lists it. The chain recombines TRBV28 with TRBJ2-3; the D segment call TRBD2 is taken from the table without a DNA check. The germline gives CDR1 MDHEN, CDR2 SYDVKM. Termini included, the CDR3 measures 15 amino acids. The CDR3 here is CASSSSLGGTDTQYF.

The V gene is TRBV18, the J gene TRBJ2-5; D unclear. CDR3 length: 12 residues. Germline V gene lookup returns CDR1 KGHSH and CDR2 LQKENI. Trimming cost V 5 bases and J 5 bases, with 9 bases left between them. CDR3 protein: CASSTYGETQYF. The CDR3 nucleotides read TGTGCCAGCTCAACATATGGGGAGACCCAGTACTTC.

The chain combines TRBV4-1 with TRBJ2-1; the D gene is possibly TRBD2 (6 bases). With 1 base removed from V and 15 bases from J, the gap between germline ends came to 16 bases. Germline lookup yields CDR1 MGHRA and CDR2 YSYEKL. There are 13 residues in the CDR3. This chain's CDR3 is CASSQVAGPTLFF. The CDR3 DNA sequence: TGCGCCAGCAGCCAAGTTGCGGGACCTACCTTGTTCTTC.

The chain recombines TRBV6-6 with TRBJ2-7; 7 bases fit TRBD2. The CDR3 is made up of 15 amino acids. The germline gives CDR1 MNHNY, CDR2 SVGAGI (reference sequence). V dropped 6 bases and J dropped 0; count of bases not matched to a gene: 8. This CDR3 reads CASRESGGSSYEQYF. In nucleotides, the CDR3 is TGTGCCAGCAGAGAATCCGGGGGGAGCTCCTACGAGCAGTACTTC.

CDR3 DNA sequence: TGTGCCTGGAGGCGTACTTTCGGCTCTGGGGCCAACGTCCTGACTTTC. Residues: CAWRRTFGSGANVLTF. The chain links TRBV30 to TRBJ2-6, with no clear D. Looked up from germline, CDR1 is GTSNPN and CDR2 is SVGIG (reference sequence). Trimming left V 3 bases short and J 0 bases short, with 12 bases between. CDR3 length: 16 residues.

This clone has a single count. The CDR3 protein is CAISEVGSGHEQYF. The CDR3 coding sequence is TGTGCCATCAGTGAGGTGGGGTCCGGACACGAGCAGTACTTC. The chain links TRBV10-3 to TRBJ2-7; no firm D call. The CDR3 has 14 amino acids. Germline values: CDR1 ENHRY, CDR2 SYGVKD. The V end lost 2 bases, the J end lost 5 bases, and 13 bases lay between the germline ends.

V is TRBV10-3 and J is TRBJ2-6; D is ambiguous. Germline CDR1 reads ENHRY; CDR2 reads SYGVKD. V was shortened by 2 bases and J by 2 bases, with 13 bases between the two germline ends. The CDR3 runs to 17 residues. DNA for the CDR3: TGTGCCATCAGTGAGCCCGGGTCACCCACTGGGGCCAACGTCCTGACTTTC. Translated, it gives CAISEPGSPTGANVLTF.

The V gene is TRBV10-2, the J gene TRBJ2-1; 7 bases map to TRBD2. J was trimmed by 6 bases and V by 6 bases; bases with no gene match: 11. The CDR3 is 15 amino acids. Germline V gives CDR1 WSHSY, CDR2 SAAADI. The DNA of the CDR3 is TGCGCCAGCAGATCGACTAGCACTCTTCTCAATGAGCAGTTCTTC. It translates to CASRSTSTLLNEQFF.

On this clone: This sample also contains other DNA sequences that code for the same CDR3. This chain joins TRBV18 and TRBJ1-2; 7 bases match TRBD1. With 3 bases clipped from V and 2 bases from J, the junction kept 0 bases outside the gene matches. The CDR3 is 13 residues long. Germline-derived CDR1 and CDR2 are KGHSH and LQKENI. This CDR3 is CASSPGQNYGYTF. The DNA for the CDR3 is TGTGCCAGCTCACCGGGACAGAACTATGGCTACACCTTC. Combining the CDR3 with reference TRBV18 and TRBJ1-2 gives the whole variable domain NAGVMQNPRHLVRRRGQEARLRCSPMKGHSHVYWYRQLPEEGLKFMVYLQKENIIDESGMPKERFSAEFPKEGPSILRIQQVVRGDSAAYFCASSPGQNYGYTFGSGTRLTVV.

CDR3 residues: CASSVRTGERAKLFF. As DNA, the CDR3 is TGTGCCAGCAGTGTCCGGACAGGGGAGAGAGCAAAACTGTTTTTT. V gene TRBV6-1 combines with J gene TRBJ1-4; 9 bases agree with TRBD1. This CDR3 has 15 residues. After removal of 4 bases from V and 10 bases from J, the junction contained 10 bases not matched to a gene. Per germline, CDR1 MNHNS and CDR2 SASEGT.

The rearrangement uses TRBV5-1 and TRBJ1-5; perhaps TRBD1 as D (6 bases). V dropped 3 bases and J dropped 3 bases, with 10 bases sitting between them. CDR3 size: 14 residues. Germline V gene sequence: CDR1 SGHRS, CDR2 YFSETQ. CDR3 nucleotides: TGCGCCAGCAGCTGGGGGCTGGACAATCAGCCCCAGCATTTT. The encoded protein is CASSWGLDNQPQHF.

The chain couples TRBV10-2 to TRBJ2-7, with D uncertain. V lost 4 bases, J lost 3 bases, and 13 bases lay in between. The CDR3 is made up of 14 amino acids. Germline V gene sequence: CDR1 WSHSY, CDR2 SAAADI. CDR3 sequence (DNA): TGCGCCAGCAGTGGTTACCCGAGTTACTACGAGCAGTACTTC. Its translation is CASSGYPSYYEQYF.

This clone appeared a single time. The chain combines TRBV5-1 with TRBJ2-3; D is unresolved. Germline values: CDR1 SGHRS, CDR2 YFSETQ. The CDR3 loop spans 13 amino acids. Trimming took off 5 bases at V and 4 bases at J, with 11 bases between the two ends. The CDR3 is CASRPGGADTQYF. The CDR3 region has the DNA TGCGCCAGCAGACCCGGTGGGGCAGATACGCAGTATTTT.

Concerning this clone: Other nucleotide sequences in the sample specify the same CDR3. The chain uses TRBV7-2 and TRBJ1-4; D remains ambiguous. This CDR3 comprises 14 residues. From germline, CDR1 is SGHTA and CDR2 FQGNSA. Trimming cost V 0 bases and J 7 bases, with 9 bases left between them. DNA for the CDR3: TGTGCCAGCAGCTTAGCCGGAGCTGGTGAAAAACTGTTTTTT. This sequence encodes CASSLAGAGEKLFF.

The chain links TRBV5-8 to TRBJ2-7; D possibly uses TRBD1 or TRBD2 (5 bases each). The CDR3 runs 18 residues. Germline V gene data show CDR1 as SGHTS and CDR2 as YDEGEE. Trimming removed 4 bases from V and 2 bases from J, with 25 bases in between. The CDR3 loop reads CASSLIIGAPSRAYEQYF. The CDR3 DNA reads as TGTGCCAGCAGCCTTATAATCGGGGCACCGTCAAGGGCCTACGAGCAGTACTTC.

The chain employs TRBV25-1 and TRBJ2-1; D uncertain. Per germline, CDR1 MGHDK and CDR2 SYGVNS. The CDR3 contains 12 residues. V lost 6 bases and J lost 8, with 11 bases in between. CDR3: CASRDRGDEQFF. CDR3 nucleotide sequence: TGTGCCAGCAGGGACCGCGGCGATGAGCAGTTCTTC. Full variable domain (rest looked up from reference TRBV25-1 and TRBJ2-1): EADIYQTPRYLVIGTGKKITLECSQTMGHDKMYWYQQDPGMELHLIHYSYGVNSTEKGDLSSESTVSRIRTEHFPLTLESARPSHTSQYLCASRDRGDEQFFGPGTRLTVL.

The V gene is TRBV7-6, the J gene TRBJ2-5; the match to TRBD1 covers 7 bases. The CDR3 loop spans 14 amino acids. Germline V lookup: CDR1 SGHVS, CDR2 FNYEAQ. The J segment lost 5 bases and the V segment lost 4 bases, leaving 7 bases of the junction unmatched. The CDR3 nucleotides are TGTGCCAGCAGCTCGACAGGGACCGGGGAGACCCAGTACTTC. It codes for CASSSTGTGETQYF. Looking up the rest from reference TRBV7-6 and TRBJ2-5 gives the full variable domain: GAGVSQSPRYKVTKRGQDVALRCDPISGHVSLYWYRQALGQGPEFLTYFNYEAQQDKSGLPNDRFSAERPEGSISTLTIQRTEQRDSAMYRCASSSTGTGETQYFGPGTRLLVL.

The V call is TRBV5-8, the J call TRBJ2-1; 9 bases are a match to TRBD1. Germline trimming cut 1 base from V and 7 bases from J; bases unmatched to any gene: 9. The CDR3 length is 16 residues. Germline V CDR1 and CDR2: SGHTS, YDEGEE. CDR3 in amino acids: CASSLRRDRALNEQFF. The CDR3 DNA follows: TGTGCCAGCAGCTTGCGCCGGGACAGGGCTTTGAATGAGCAGTTCTTC.

The chain recombines TRBV14 with TRBJ2-7; D is tentatively TRBD1 or TRBD2 (6 bases each). In germline, CDR1 is SGHDN, CDR2 FVKESK. Trimming removed 4 bases at V and 2 bases at J, with 12 bases between. This CDR3 contains 14 residues. The CDR3 DNA reads as TGTGCCAGCAGCCCGGGACGGGGGCCCTACGAGCAGTACTTC. This gives the protein CASSPGRGPYEQYF.

V is TRBV6-5 and J is TRBJ2-7; 8 nucleotides align to TRBD2. Per germline, CDR1 MNHEY and CDR2 SVGAGI. This CDR3 comprises 14 residues. V lost 11 bases, J lost 2 bases, and 11 bases stayed unmatched. The chain's CDR3 is CALGAGVIPYEQYF. In nucleotides, the CDR3 is TGTGCCCTGGGAGCGGGAGTAATTCCCTACGAGCAGTACTTC.

This clone was seen a few times. The gene calls are TRBV6-4 and TRBJ1-6; unclear D gene. CDR3 size: 14 residues. Per the germline V gene, CDR1 is MRHNA and CDR2 is SNTAGT. V lost 9 bases and J lost 7, with 16 bases in between. In DNA form, the CDR3 reads TGTGCCAGACCCTCTCGTGTGGCAAATTCACCCCTCCACTTT. Its translation: CARPSRVANSPLHF.

V gene TRBV6-1 combines with J gene TRBJ1-2, with a possible D match to TRBD1 (6 bases). This CDR3 is built from 16 residues. Per germline, CDR1 MNHNS and CDR2 SASEGT. V gave up 2 bases and J gave up 2 bases, with 15 bases separating them. The CDR3 DNA reads as TGTGCCAGCAGTGAACAGGGGTTGGGTCCCAACTATGGCTACACCTTC. The encoded protein is CASSEQGLGPNYGYTF.

The rearrangement uses TRBV18 and TRBJ2-1, with D perhaps assigned TRBD1 or TRBD2 (7 bases each). V was trimmed by 3 bases and J by 8 bases, leaving 17 bases between them. The CDR3 has 15 residues. The V gene's germline CDR1 is KGHSH and CDR2 LQKENI. The CDR3 coding sequence is TGTGCCAGCTCACCTGGCGCAGGGGGAGGGTATGAGCAGTTCTTC. Its translation is CASSPGAGGGYEQFF.

By its share, this clone is medium-sized. The chain recombines TRBV12-5 with TRBJ2-7; perhaps TRBD1 as D (6 bases). This CDR3 has 12 residues. CDR1 and CDR2 from the germline V gene are LGHNT and FRNRAP. V lost 6 bases, J lost 6 bases, and 12 bases lay in between. As DNA, the CDR3 is TGTGCTAGTGGCTCACAGGGTTTCGAGCAGTACTTC. It translates to CASGSQGFEQYF. Drawing the rest from reference TRBV12-5 and TRBJ2-7, the complete variable domain is DARVTQTPRHKVTEMGQEVTMRCQPILGHNTVFWYRQTMMQGLELLAYFRNRAPLDDSGMPKDRFSAEMPDATLATLKIQPSEPRDSAVYFCASGSQGFEQYFGPGTRLTVT.

The CDR3 region is CASSPTLEQFF. CDR3 coding DNA: TGTGCCAGCTCACCAACGCTTGAGCAGTTCTTC. The V gene is TRBV18, the J gene TRBJ2-1; D gene uncertain. There are 11 residues in the CDR3. CDR1 and CDR2 (germline): KGHSH, LQKENI. The V end lost 2 bases, the J end lost 9 bases, and 5 bases lay between the germline ends.